This is a list of T cell receptor beta chains from one sample in a study of preoperative IRX-2 immunotherapy in early breast cancer. Assay used: immunoSEQ multiplex PCR; TCRdb lists only in-frame clones, some missing. There are tens of thousands of clones in the sample; approximately 84% occur only once, and less than 2.5% lies in the top ten. The sample was lymph node tissue, taken before IRX-2 immunotherapy. These receptors were obtained from a human donor with breast cancer. CDR3s include the opening cysteine and the closing phenylalanine or tryptophan. The order of the fields is V gene, J gene, clone size, D gene, CDR3 DNA, CDR3 protein. The D gene is left open where the match is weak. Some rows have no size entry. The others give once, few or many, or a class for an expanded clone.

>TRBV7-7|TRBJ2-1|-|TRBD2
TGTGCCAGCAGCTTAGTTCGGACTAGCGTAGGCAATGAGCAGTTCTTC
CASSLVRTSVGNEQFF
>TRBV5-1|TRBJ2-1|-|TRBD2
TGCGCCAGCAGGGCTCCGGGACTAGCGTCCCACAATGAGCAGTTCTTC
CASRAPGLASHNEQFF
>TRBV6-8|TRBJ1-5|once|TRBD1
TGTGCCAGCAGTTATGGGACAGGGTCCCTCAATCAGCCCCAGCATTTT
CASSYGTGSLNQPQHF
>TRBV18|TRBJ2-7|-|-
TGTGCCAGCTCACCACCTAGTGCCTACGAGCAGTACTTC
CASSPPSAYEQYF
>TRBV23-1|TRBJ2-2|once|-
TGCGCCAGCAGCCGTGGTAGGCTAGCTACCGGGGAGCTGTTTTTT
CASSRGRLATGELFF
>TRBV11-3|TRBJ2-2|-|-
TGTGCCAGCAGCTGGCTGGGTGGCACCGGGGAGCTGTTTTTT
CASSWLGGTGELFF
>TRBV6-8|TRBJ1-2|-|-
TGTGCCAGCAGCCTGGGCCGAAACTATGGCTACACCTTC
CASSLGRNYGYTF
>TRBV25-1|TRBJ2-3|-|-
TGTGCCAGCAAGCGGAATACAGGGCTGGGGGGCACAGATACGCAGTATTTT
CASKRNTGLGGTDTQYF
>TRBV6-8|TRBJ1-2|-|-
TGTGCCAGCAGTCCCCTGCTTTGGACAGTCTATGGCTACACCTTC
CASSPLLWTVYGYTF
>TRBV19|TRBJ2-7|once|-
TGTGCCAGTAGTATTACCGGGGCGGAAAACGAGCAGTACTTC
CASSITGAENEQYF
>TRBV6-8|TRBJ2-7|-|-
TGTGCCATCAGACAATCCGGGGGCAGCTACGAGCAGTACTTC
CAIRQSGGSYEQYF
>TRBV10-2|TRBJ1-2|-|-
TGCGCCAGCAGTGAGCCGGGACTTCTCTATGGCTACACCTTC
CASSEPGLLYGYTF
>TRBV19|TRBJ1-2|-|-
TGTGCCAGTAGTATAGTAACAGGCAGCTATGGCTACACCTTC
CASSIVTGSYGYTF
>TRBV19|TRBJ1-2|-|TRBD1
TGTGCCAGTAGTATTAGGGGACAGGGGAACTATGGCTACACCTTC
CASSIRGQGNYGYTF
>TRBV15|TRBJ1-1|once|TRBD1
TGTGCCACCAGCAGAGATCGGCGGGACAGGGGTACAGCTTTCTTT
CATSRDRRDRGTAFF
>TRBV6-8|TRBJ2-6|-|TRBD1
TGTGCCAGCAGGGGGGACAGTTTCATCTCTGGGGCCAACGTCCTGACTTTC
CASRGDSFISGANVLTF